This T cell receptor beta chain was observed in a study of blood T cells in healthy people across ages. The CDR3 runs to 15 residues. Germline trimming cut 6 bases from V and 2 bases from J; bases unmatched to any gene: 5. Using a J-beta primer mix together with a sample-barcoded 5' primer, a second PCR was run for roughly 7 to 12 cycles. TCRdb itself ran the 5' RACE reads through MiXCR, one entry per CDR3 protein. The table lists 650,000 to 800,000 distinct CDR3 sequences, 40% to 50% of them singletons. Drawing of peripheral blood yielded about 10 milliliters from each donor. This receptor was obtained from a man between 60 and 75 years old in good health. This sequence joins TRBV12-3 or TRBV12-4 and TRBJ2-5; 11 nucleotides agree with TRBD2. Material for sequencing was blood. The CDR3 DNA reads as TGTGCCAGCAGGGCTAGCGGGGGGAAACAAGAGACCCAGTACTTC. Its translation: CASRASGGKQETQYF.